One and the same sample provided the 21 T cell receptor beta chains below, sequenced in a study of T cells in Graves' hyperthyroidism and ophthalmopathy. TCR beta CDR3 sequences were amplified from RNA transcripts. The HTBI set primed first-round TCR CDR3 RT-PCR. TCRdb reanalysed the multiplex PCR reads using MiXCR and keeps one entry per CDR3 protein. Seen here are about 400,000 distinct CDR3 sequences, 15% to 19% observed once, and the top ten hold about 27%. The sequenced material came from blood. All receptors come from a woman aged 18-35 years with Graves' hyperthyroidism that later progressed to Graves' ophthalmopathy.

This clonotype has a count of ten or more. The CDR3 here is CASSLEGWETQYF. In DNA, the CDR3 is TGTGCCAGCAGTTTAGAGGGTTGGGAGACCCAGTACTTC. The chain links TRBV28 to TRBJ2-5; perhaps TRBD2 as D (5 bases). Germline CDR1 and CDR2: MDHEN and SYDVKM. The CDR3 contains 13 residues. The V and J ends lost 2 bases and 5 bases respectively, with 9 bases between them.

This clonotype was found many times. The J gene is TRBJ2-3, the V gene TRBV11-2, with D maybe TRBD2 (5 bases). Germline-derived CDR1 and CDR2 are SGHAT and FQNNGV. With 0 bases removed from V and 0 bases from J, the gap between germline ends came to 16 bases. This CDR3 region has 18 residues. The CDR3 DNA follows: TGTGCCAGCAGCTTAGATCTGATCGACCAGCGGAGCACAGATACGCAGTATTTT. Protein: CASSLDLIDQRSTDTQYF.

The CDR3 DNA reads TGTGCCACCAGCAGGAAGGGACAGCCTAATGAAAAACTGTTTTTT. This gives the protein CATSRKGQPNEKLFF. The chain employs TRBV15 and TRBJ1-4; 7 nucleotides align to TRBD1. The CDR3 consists of 15 residues. Germline loops: CDR1 LNHNV, CDR2 YYDKDF (reference sequence). Losses at the gene ends were 3 bases for V and 3 bases for J; bases not matched to a gene: 4.

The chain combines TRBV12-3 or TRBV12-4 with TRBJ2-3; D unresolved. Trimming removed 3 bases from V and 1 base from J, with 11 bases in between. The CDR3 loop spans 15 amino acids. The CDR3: CASSFGTLRTDTQYF. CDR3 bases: TGTGCCAGCAGTTTTGGCACCCTTCGCACAGATACGCAGTATTTT.

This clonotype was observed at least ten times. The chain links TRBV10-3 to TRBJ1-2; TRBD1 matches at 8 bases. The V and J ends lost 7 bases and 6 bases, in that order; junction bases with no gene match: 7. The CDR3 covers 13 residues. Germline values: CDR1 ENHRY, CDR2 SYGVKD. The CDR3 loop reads CAITVTGVDGYTF. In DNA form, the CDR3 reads TGTGCCATCACCGTGACAGGGGTCGATGGCTACACCTTC.

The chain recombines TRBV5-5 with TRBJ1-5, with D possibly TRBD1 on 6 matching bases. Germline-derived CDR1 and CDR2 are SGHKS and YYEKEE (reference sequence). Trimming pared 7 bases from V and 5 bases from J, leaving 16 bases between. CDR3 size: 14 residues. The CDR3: CASSQWRGDQPQHF. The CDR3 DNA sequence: TGTGCCAGCTCCCAGTGGAGGGGGGATCAGCCCCAGCATTTT.

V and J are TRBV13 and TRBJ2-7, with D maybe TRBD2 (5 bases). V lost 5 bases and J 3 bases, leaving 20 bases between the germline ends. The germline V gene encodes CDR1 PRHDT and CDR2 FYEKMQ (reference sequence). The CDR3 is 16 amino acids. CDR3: CASSLGEVRGFYEQYF. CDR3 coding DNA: TGTGCCAGCAGCCTCGGGGAAGTCCGGGGATTCTACGAGCAGTACTTC.

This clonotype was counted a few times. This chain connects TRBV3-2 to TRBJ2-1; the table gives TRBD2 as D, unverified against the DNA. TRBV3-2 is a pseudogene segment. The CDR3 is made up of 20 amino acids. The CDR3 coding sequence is TGTGCCAGCAGCCAGGTACAGGGACCGCCCCGAGCGGGAGGTTTCAATGAGCAGTTCTTC. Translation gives CASSQVQGPPRAGGFNEQFF.

CDR3 in amino acids: CASRAGVSGEVNEQFF. The CDR3 DNA reads as TGTGCCAGCAGGGCGGGGGTTAGCGGGGAAGTCAATGAGCAGTTCTTC. This chain links TRBV6-4 with TRBJ2-1; the match to TRBD2 covers 8 bases. Germline V CDR1 and CDR2: MRHNA, SNTAGT. V trimming: 6 bases; J trimming: 6 bases; junction bases outside the gene matches: 13. CDR3 length: 16 residues.

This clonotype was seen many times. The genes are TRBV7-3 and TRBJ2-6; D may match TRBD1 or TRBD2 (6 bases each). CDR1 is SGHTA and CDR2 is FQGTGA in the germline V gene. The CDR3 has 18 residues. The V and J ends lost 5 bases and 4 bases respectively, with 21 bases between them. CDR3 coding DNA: TGTGCCAGCAGCCTCATGGACTGGGGGGCGCGCGGGGCCAACGTCCTGACTTTC. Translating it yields CASSLMDWGARGANVLTF.

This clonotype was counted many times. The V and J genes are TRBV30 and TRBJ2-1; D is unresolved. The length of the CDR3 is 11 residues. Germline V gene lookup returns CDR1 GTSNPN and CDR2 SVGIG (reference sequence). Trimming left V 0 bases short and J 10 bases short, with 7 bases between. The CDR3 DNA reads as TGTGCCTGGAGTGTGGGCGGAGAGCAGTTCTTC. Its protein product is CAWSVGGEQFF.

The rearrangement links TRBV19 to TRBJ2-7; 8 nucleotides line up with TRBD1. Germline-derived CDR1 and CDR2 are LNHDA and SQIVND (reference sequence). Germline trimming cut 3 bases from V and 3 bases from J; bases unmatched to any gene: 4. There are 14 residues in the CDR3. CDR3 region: CASSIPGQVYEQYF. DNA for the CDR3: TGTGCCAGTAGTATTCCGGGACAGGTCTACGAGCAGTACTTC. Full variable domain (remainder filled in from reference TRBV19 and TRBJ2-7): DGGITQSPKYLFRKEGQNVTLSCEQNLNHDAMYWYRQDPGQGLRLIYYSQIVNDFQKGDIAEGYSVSREKKESFPLTVTSAQKNPTAFYLCASSIPGQVYEQYFGPGTRLTVT.

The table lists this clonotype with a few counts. The CDR3 nucleotides read TGTGCCAGCAGTCTCGCTTGGGGGGATCAGCCCCAGCATTTT. It yields the protein CASSLAWGDQPQHF. The V gene is TRBV27, the J gene TRBJ1-5, with D possibly being TRBD1 (5 bases). Germline CDR1 is MNHEY and CDR2 is SMNVEV (reference sequence). Deletions cut 5 bases from V and 5 bases from J, with 13 bases between. The CDR3 sequence is 14 residues long.

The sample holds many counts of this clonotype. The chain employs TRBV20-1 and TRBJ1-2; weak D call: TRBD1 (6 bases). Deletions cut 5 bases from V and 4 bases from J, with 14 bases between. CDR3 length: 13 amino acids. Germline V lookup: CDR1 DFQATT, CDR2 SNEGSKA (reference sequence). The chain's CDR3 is CSASSGTPYGYTF. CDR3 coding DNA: TGCAGTGCTTCCTCCGGGACACCCTATGGCTACACCTTC.

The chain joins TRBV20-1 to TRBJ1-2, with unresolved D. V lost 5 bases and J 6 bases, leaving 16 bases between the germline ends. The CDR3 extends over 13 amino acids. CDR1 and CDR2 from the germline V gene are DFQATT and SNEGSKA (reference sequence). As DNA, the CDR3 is TGCAGTGCTGACCGGAGGGCCCTTAATGGCTACACCTTC. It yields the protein CSADRRALNGYTF.

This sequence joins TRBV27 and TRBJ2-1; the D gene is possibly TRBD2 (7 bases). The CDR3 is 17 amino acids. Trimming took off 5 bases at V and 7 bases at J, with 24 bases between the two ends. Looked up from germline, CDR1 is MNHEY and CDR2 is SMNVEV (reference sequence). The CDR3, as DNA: TGTGCCAGCAGTCTGAACCACGGGGGGCTAATTTCGAATGAGCAGTTCTTC. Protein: CASSLNHGGLISNEQFF.

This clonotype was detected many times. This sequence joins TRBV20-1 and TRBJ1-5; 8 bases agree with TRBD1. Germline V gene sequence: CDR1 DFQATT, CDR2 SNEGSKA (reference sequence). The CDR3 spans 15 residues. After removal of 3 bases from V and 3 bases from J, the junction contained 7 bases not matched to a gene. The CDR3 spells CSARIPGGDNQPQHF. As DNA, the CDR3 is TGCAGTGCTAGGATCCCAGGGGGCGACAATCAGCCCCAGCATTTT.

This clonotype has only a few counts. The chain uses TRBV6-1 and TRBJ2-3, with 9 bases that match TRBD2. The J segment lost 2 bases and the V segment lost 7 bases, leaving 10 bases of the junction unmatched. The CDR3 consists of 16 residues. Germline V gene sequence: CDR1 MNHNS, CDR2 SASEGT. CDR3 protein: CASMTLAGRDTDTQYF. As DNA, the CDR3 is TGTGCCAGCATGACCCTAGCGGGGAGAGACACAGATACGCAGTATTTT.

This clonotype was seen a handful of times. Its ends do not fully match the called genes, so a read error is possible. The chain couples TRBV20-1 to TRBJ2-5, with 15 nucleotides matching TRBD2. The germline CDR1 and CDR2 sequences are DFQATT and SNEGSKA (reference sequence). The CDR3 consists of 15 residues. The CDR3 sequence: CSARDGGLAGGTQYF. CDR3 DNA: TGCAGCGCTAGAGATGGGGGACTAGCGGGAGGGACCCAGTACTTC.

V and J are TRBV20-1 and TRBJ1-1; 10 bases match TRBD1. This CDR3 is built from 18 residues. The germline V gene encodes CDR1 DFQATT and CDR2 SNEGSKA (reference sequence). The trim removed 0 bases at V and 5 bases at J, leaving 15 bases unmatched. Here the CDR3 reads CSARDLLPSTGGSTEAFF. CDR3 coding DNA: TGCAGTGCTAGAGACCTCCTACCTTCGACAGGGGGCAGTACTGAAGCTTTCTTT.

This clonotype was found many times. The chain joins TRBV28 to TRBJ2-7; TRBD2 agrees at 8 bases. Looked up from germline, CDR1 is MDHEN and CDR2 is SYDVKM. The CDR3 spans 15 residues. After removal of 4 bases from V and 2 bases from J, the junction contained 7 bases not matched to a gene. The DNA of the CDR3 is TGTGCCAGCAGTTCAAGGGGACTAGGGGCCTACGAGCAGTACTTC. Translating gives CASSSRGLGAYEQYF.